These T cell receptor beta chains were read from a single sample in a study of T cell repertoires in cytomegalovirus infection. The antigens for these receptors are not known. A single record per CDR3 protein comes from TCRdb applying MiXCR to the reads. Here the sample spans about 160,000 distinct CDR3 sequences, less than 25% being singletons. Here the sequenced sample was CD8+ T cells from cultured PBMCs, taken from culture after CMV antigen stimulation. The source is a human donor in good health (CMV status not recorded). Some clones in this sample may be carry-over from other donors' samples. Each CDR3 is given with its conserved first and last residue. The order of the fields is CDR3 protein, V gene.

CASSPVGTDTQYF,TRBV7-8
CASIEWGGRLKGEQFF,TRBV6-6
CAWTDDNEQFF,TRBV30
CASSLPGGFSTDTQYF,TRBV7-8
CASSHEGRVEKLFF,TRBV12-3/TRBV12-4
CASTPGRHSVTDEQFF,TRBV2
CASSLPGTGITEAFF,TRBV11-2
CASSRDRELSGANVLTF,TRBV6-4
CASSRPTRDGYTF,TRBV6-2/TRBV6-3
CASSPRFTAGAHGYTF,TRBV3-1
CASSSLNRQAPYEQYF,TRBV7-2
CAAAGQNTEAFF,TRBV7-4
CASSFGGTYNSPLHF,TRBV27
CASSLELAGTRTDTQYF,TRBV27
CASSLARGNTEAFF,TRBV12-3/TRBV12-4
CASSHEGNTEAFF,TRBV7-9
CASSPGGSGNTIYF,TRBV7-9
CASSPPPDRDIMGNQPQHF,TRBV6-2/TRBV6-3
CASSASGEQETQYF,TRBV9
CASSSTGGYEQYF,TRBV7-2
CSAPTPSRWGDTEAFF,TRBV20-1
CASRDQGRSGNTIYF,TRBV6-1
CASSPMTRGGKANYGYTF,TRBV7-9
CASSWDRGQDEQYF,TRBV12-3/TRBV12-4
CATEELAFSYEQYF,TRBV6-1
CASTEGGVSPLHF,TRBV7-9
CATGDNKNIQYF,TRBV12-3/TRBV12-4
CASSSPITTDRRSNTGELFF,TRBV12-3/TRBV12-4
CASHSGGAYNEQFF,TRBV10-2
CASSQDSPRFGYTF,TRBV4-1
CASSYSGRGHEQYF,TRBV6-2/TRBV6-3
CASSVISNTEAFF,TRBV7-2
CASSLSVVRTDTAAFF,TRBV7-2
CASSAAGSNQPQHF,TRBV27
CASTLGSNQPQHF,TRBV7-9
CASSFRGERSQPQHF,TRBV28
CASRADTYNEQFF,TRBV6-2/TRBV6-3
CASSLTGGETEAFF,TRBV7-6
CASSPRGYEQYF,TRBV7-9
CASSSSGSGYTDTQYF,TRBV5-5
CASETGIPDTQYF,TRBV12-5
CASSLPGLAGADTQYF,TRBV27
CASSSDRVGYGYTF,TRBV12-3/TRBV12-4
CASSYGPGQGQSEAFF,TRBV6-2/TRBV6-3
CASSLDGGGYSSYNEQFF,TRBV7-2
CASTSLEGPSTDTQYF,TRBV6-2/TRBV6-3
CASSLGSGLRYEQYF,TRBV7-2
CASSSGQHLYF,TRBV11-3
CASSWKTGTTYGYTF,TRBV7-9
CSAYDMVNVLTF,TRBV29-1
CASSRLTSGTNNEQFF,TRBV7-9